This T cell receptor (beta chain) is from a study of T cell responses to AZD1222 COVID-19 vaccine. Method: immunoSEQ multiplex PCR; TCRdb's copy keeps in-frame clones and lacks some. This table has approximately 74,000 clones, roughly 85% appearing once. This sequence was found in an adult who received the AZD1222 COVID-19 vaccine. The sequencing used peripheral blood, collected 28 days after the second AZD1222 dose.

The CDR3 DNA is TGTGCCAGCAGCTTAGGGATGGGGGGATTCTACGAGCAGTACTTC. It translates to CASSLGMGGFYEQYF. The chain is built from TRBV7-2 and TRBJ2-7; the D gene is possibly TRBD2 (6 bases). Between the trimmed V and J ends, which lost 1 base and 3 bases, there was a span of 13 bases. CDR3 size: 15 residues. Germline CDR1 and CDR2: SGHTA and FQGNSA.